The rows below give T cell receptor beta chains drawn from one sample of a study of Ad26.COV2.S vaccination and SARS-CoV-2 variants. Measured with immunoSEQ multiplex PCR; TCRdb has only the in-frame clones, and not every one. Altogether about 350,000 clones are present, 88% being singletons, with the ten largest covering approximately 5.9%. The sequenced sample was peripheral blood, obtained in a trial of Ad26.COV2.S vaccine versus placebo. These receptors all stem from a person between 18 and 65 years old who received the Ad26.COV2.S COVID-19 vaccine or a placebo. Both conserved end residues are part of each CDR3. Fields, in order: V gene, CDR3 protein.

v_call: TRBV5-4; cdr3_aa: CASSWTGRGKAEAFF
v_call: TRBV30; cdr3_aa: CAWSVGPTYGYTF
v_call: TRBV7-3; cdr3_aa: CASSPITNEKLFF
v_call: TRBV4-3; cdr3_aa: CASSQDLDTRTEAFF
v_call: TRBV28; cdr3_aa: CASSSTRDSGPGGYTF
v_call: TRBV18; cdr3_aa: CASSRTRSSYEQYF
v_call: TRBV6-6; cdr3_aa: CASFYSSTTHQETQYF
v_call: TRBV25-1; cdr3_aa: CASLPDRGGWNSPLHF
v_call: TRBV7-2; cdr3_aa: CASSPHTTNEKLFF
v_call: TRBV10-3; cdr3_aa: CAISGGESSYNEQFF
v_call: TRBV13; cdr3_aa: CASSLGQGGETQYF
v_call: TRBV7-9; cdr3_aa: CASQDRNYNEQFF